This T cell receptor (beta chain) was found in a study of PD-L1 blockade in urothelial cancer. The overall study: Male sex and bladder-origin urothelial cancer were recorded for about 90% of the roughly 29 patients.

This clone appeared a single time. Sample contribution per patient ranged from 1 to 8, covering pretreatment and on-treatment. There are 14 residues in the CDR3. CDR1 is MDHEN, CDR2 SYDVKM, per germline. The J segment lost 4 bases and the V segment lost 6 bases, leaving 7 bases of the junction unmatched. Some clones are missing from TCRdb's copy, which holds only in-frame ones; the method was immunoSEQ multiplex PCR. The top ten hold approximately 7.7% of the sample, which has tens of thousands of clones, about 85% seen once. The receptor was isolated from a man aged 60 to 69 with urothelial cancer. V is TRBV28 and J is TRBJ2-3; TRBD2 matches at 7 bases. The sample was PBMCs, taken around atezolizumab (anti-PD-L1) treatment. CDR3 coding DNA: TGTGCCAGCAGGACGGGGCGGGGGTCAGATACGCAGTATTTT. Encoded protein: CASRTGRGSDTQYF.